Presented here are 26 T cell receptor beta chains from one specimen sequenced in a study of T-cell reconstitution after alpha-beta-depleted transplantation in children. Unique molecular identifiers were incorporated into the prepared TCRbeta library. One entry per CDR3 protein results from TCRdb running MiXCR on the PCR reads. This sample yields approximately 99,000 distinct CDR3 sequences, of which 5.5% to 6.5% are seen a single time; less than 30% belongs to the top ten. Sequencing was performed on PBMCs, mostly from graft donor cells, taken 360 days after TCRalphabeta/CD19-depleted stem cell transplant. The receptors here all came from a male patient aged 2 to 10 who had a stem cell transplant for acute lymphoblastic leukemia, so the T cells may come from the graft donor.

This clonotype has ten or more counts. The chain recombines TRBV6-5 with TRBJ1-6; D gene uncertain. Trimming shortened V by 8 bases and J by 7 bases, and 9 bases separated the two germline ends. Germline CDR1 MNHEY, CDR2 SVGAGI. The CDR3 totals 12 residues. Here the CDR3 reads CASSAGNSPLHF. The CDR3 region has the DNA TGTGCCAGCTCCGCTGGGAATTCACCCCTCCACTTT.

This clonotype has only a few counts. CDR3 amino acids: CSAGSGRVKNEQFF. As DNA, the CDR3 is TGCAGTGCGGGTAGCGGGAGGGTGAAGAATGAGCAGTTCTTC. The rearrangement links TRBV20-1 to TRBJ2-1; 11 bases agree with TRBD2. CDR3 length: 14 residues. Germline loops: CDR1 DFQATT, CDR2 SNEGSKA (reference sequence). V trimming: 6 bases; J trimming: 7 bases; junction bases outside the gene matches: 8.

This clonotype was observed a handful of times. The V call is TRBV10-2, the J call TRBJ2-3; D is perhaps TRBD1 (5 bases). V was shortened by 3 bases and J by 4 bases, with 14 bases between the two germline ends. The V gene's germline CDR1 is WSHSY and CDR2 SAAADI. The CDR3 covers 15 residues. The CDR3 DNA reads TGCGCCAGCAGTGACCCTGACCACAGGTCAGATACGCAGTATTTT. Translation: CASSDPDHRSDTQYF.

This clonotype has only a few counts. The J gene is TRBJ2-1, the V gene TRBV9; possibly TRBD1 for D (6 bases). CDR1 SGDLS and CDR2 YYNGEE come from the germline V gene. V gave up 4 bases and J gave up 8 bases, with 19 bases separating them. The CDR3 sequence is 15 residues long. CDR3 coding DNA: TGTGCCAGCAGCTACCCCCCCCAGACAGGCGATGAGCAGTTCTTC. Protein: CASSYPPQTGDEQFF.

This clonotype has at least ten counts. The V gene is TRBV12-3 or TRBV12-4, the J gene TRBJ1-6; D is unresolved. Trimming took 1 base from V and 7 from J, leaving 11 bases between them. This CDR3 is built from 15 residues. For the CDR3, the DNA is TGTGCCAGCAGTTTAGGCCGGGCTCGGAATTCACCCCTCCACTTT. This translates into CASSLGRARNSPLHF.

A few counts support this clonotype. The chain is built from TRBV15 and TRBJ2-7; 7 nucleotides align to TRBD1. The V segment lost 1 base and the J segment 4 bases; nucleotides outside the gene matches: 10. The CDR3 is made up of 16 amino acids. The germline gives CDR1 LNHNV, CDR2 YYDKDF (reference sequence). This chain's CDR3 is CATSRGWQGDLYEQYF. CDR3 nucleotide sequence: TGTGCCACCAGCAGAGGGTGGCAGGGGGATTTGTACGAGCAGTACTTC.

This clonotype was counted only a few times. The chain is built from TRBV19 and TRBJ2-5; D remains unclear. V was trimmed by 5 bases and J by 7 bases, leaving 14 bases between them. Germline V gene lookup returns CDR1 LNHDA and CDR2 SQIVND (reference sequence). This CDR3 spans 13 amino acids. The DNA of the CDR3 is TGTGCCAGTAGTCACCCCTTCTCGGGGACCCAGTACTTC. This gives the protein CASSHPFSGTQYF.

The chain joins TRBV13 to TRBJ2-3; 9 nucleotides line up with TRBD2. CDR3 length equals 12 residues. V lost 5 bases, J lost 13 bases, and 7 bases stayed unmatched. Germline V lookup: CDR1 PRHDT, CDR2 FYEKMQ (reference sequence). DNA of the CDR3: TGTGCCAGCAGCGTCGGGACTAGCCCCGAGTATTTT. Protein sequence: CASSVGTSPEYF.

The sample holds many counts of this clonotype. One end of the junction varies from germline; a read error may be responsible. V is TRBV7-7 and J is TRBJ2-5; maybe TRBD2 (6 bases). This CDR3 region has 13 residues. CDR1 SSHAT and CDR2 FNYEAQ come from the germline V gene (reference sequence). The CDR3 spells CASSPGGSETQYF. In DNA form, the CDR3 reads TGTGCTAGCAGCCCTGGGGGGTCCGAGACCCAGTACTTC.

The chain joins TRBV5-5 to TRBJ2-7, with D uncertain. This CDR3 comprises 13 residues. The V gene's germline CDR1 is SGHKS and CDR2 YYEKEE (reference sequence). V lost 4 bases and J lost 6, with 14 bases in between. The CDR3 loop is CASSPGLDCEQYF. The CDR3 DNA is TGTGCCAGCAGCCCCGGGCTCGACTGCGAGCAGTACTTC.

This clonotype showed up many times. The genes are TRBV29-1 and TRBJ1-1; D not resolved. V was shortened by 0 bases and J by 5 bases, with 13 bases between the two germline ends. Germline V gene sequence: CDR1 SQVTM, CDR2 ANQGSEA. The CDR3 covers 14 residues. The chain's CDR3 is CSVEDPRRRTEAFF. CDR3 DNA sequence: TGCAGCGTTGAAGATCCCCGCCGACGAACTGAAGCTTTCTTT.

This clonotype was recorded at least ten times. The chain recombines TRBV5-6 with TRBJ2-7; 7 bases align to TRBD1. Germline values: CDR1 SGHDT, CDR2 YYEEEE. CDR3 length: 13 amino acids. The trim removed 2 bases at V and 5 bases at J, leaving 4 bases unmatched. The CDR3 nucleotides are TGTGCCAGCAGCTTAGACAGGGATAACGAGCAGTACTTC. Its protein product is CASSLDRDNEQYF.

In its sample, this clonotype was seen many times. This chain joins TRBV5-6 and TRBJ2-7, with D possibly matching TRBD2 (6 bases). The CDR3 is made up of 14 amino acids. V lost 6 bases and J 2 bases, leaving 15 bases between the germline ends. From germline, CDR1 is SGHDT and CDR2 YYEEEE. The CDR3 DNA reads TGTGCCAGCATCCCTCGGGGGAAAACCTACGAGCAGTACTTC. Protein sequence: CASIPRGKTYEQYF.

With regard to this clonotype: The junction and the germline gene differ at one end; a read error may be behind it. The chain couples TRBV20-1 to TRBJ2-1; D remains unclear. The CDR3 extends over 17 amino acids. CDR1 is DFQATT and CDR2 is SNEGSKA in the germline V gene (reference sequence). The CDR3 DNA reads as TGCTGTGCTAGAGTAGCCTATTTTGGGTACTCCTACAATGAGCAGTTCTTC. This translates into CCARVAYFGYSYNEQFF.

This clonotype was counted many times. The chain combines TRBV18 with TRBJ2-2; unclear D gene. The V and J ends lost 3 bases and 2 bases respectively, with 10 bases between them. Looked up from germline, CDR1 is KGHSH and CDR2 is LQKENI. This CDR3 region has 15 residues. CDR3 amino acids: CASSPRPTNTGELFF. The CDR3 nucleotides are TGTGCCAGCTCACCCCGGCCAACTAACACCGGGGAGCTGTTTTTT. The full variable domain, its missing parts supplied by reference TRBV18 and TRBJ2-2, is NAGVMQNPRHLVRRRGQEARLRCSPMKGHSHVYWYRQLPEEGLKFMVYLQKENIIDESGMPKERFSAEFPKEGPSILRIQQVVRGDSAAYFCASSPRPTNTGELFFGEGSRLTVL.

This clonotype was seen many times. The chain couples TRBV6-2 or TRBV6-3 to TRBJ1-5; D remains ambiguous. The V gene's germline CDR1 is MNHEY and CDR2 SVGEGT. The CDR3 length is 17 residues. Deletions cut 2 bases from V and 7 bases from J, with 21 bases between. CDR3 sequence (DNA): TGTGCCAGCAGTTACAGGCAGGCAAGGTTCAACGGCCAGCCCCAGCATTTT. Protein: CASSYRQARFNGQPQHF.

This clonotype occurred many times. The chain joins TRBV6-1 to TRBJ2-2, with D perhaps matching TRBD1 or TRBD2 (5 bases each). This CDR3 spans 13 amino acids. V was trimmed by 6 bases and J by 7 bases, leaving 12 bases between them. Germline V gene sequence: CDR1 MNHNS, CDR2 SASEGT. The CDR3 spells CASRAGANGELFF. In DNA form, the CDR3 reads TGTGCCAGCAGGGCCGGGGCCAACGGGGAGCTGTTTTTT.

This clonotype was detected ten times or more. The chain uses TRBV9 and TRBJ1-2, with D unclear. Germline V gene data show CDR1 as SGDLS and CDR2 as YYNGEE. V was pared by 3 bases and J by 1 base, with 19 bases between. The CDR3 has 17 amino acids. CDR3: CASSDAPLEGLNYGYTF. The CDR3 DNA sequence: TGTGCCAGCAGCGACGCCCCCCTGGAGGGCCTTAACTATGGCTACACCTTC.

On this clonotype itself: A much larger clone differs from this one at a single base, so this may be a read error. The gene calls are TRBV25-1 and TRBJ2-2; D gene uncertain. The CDR3 length is 12 residues. In germline, CDR1 is MGHDK, CDR2 SYGVNS. V was cut by 10 bases and J by 1 base, with 7 bases left in between. The CDR3 nucleotides read TGTGCCACCAAGCAGAACACCGGGGAGCTGTTTTTT. Its translation: CATKQNTGELFF. Variable domain in full (rest from reference TRBV25-1 and TRBJ2-2): EADIYQTPRYLVIGTGKKITLECSQTMGHDKMYWYQQDPGMELHLIHYSYGVNSTEKGDLSSESTVSRIRTEHFPLTLESARPSHTSQYLCATKQNTGELFFGEGSRLTVL.

The sample holds a few counts of this clonotype. The J gene is TRBJ2-2, the V gene TRBV9; 11 bases align to TRBD2. The V gene's germline CDR1 is SGDLS and CDR2 YYNGEE. The CDR3 has 18 amino acids. Trimming at V came to 6 bases and at J to 3 bases, leaving 13 bases not matched to a gene. CDR3 bases: TGTGCCAGCACCCACCCGGCTAGCGGGGGGCCTCACACCGGGGAGCTGTTTTTT. Protein product: CASTHPASGGPHTGELFF.

This clonotype was counted many times. V is TRBV7-3 and J is TRBJ1-2; possible D gene TRBD1, 5 bases. This CDR3 comprises 13 residues. Trimming shortened V by 1 base and J by 7 bases, and 10 bases separated the two germline ends. Germline lookup yields CDR1 SGHTA and CDR2 FQGTGA. The CDR3 spells CASSLSQGGGYTF. DNA of the CDR3: TGTGCCAGCAGCTTAAGTCAGGGAGGTGGCTACACCTTC.

In this sample, this clonotype turned up a few times. The chain recombines TRBV11-2 with TRBJ2-4; 7 bases match TRBD2. With 0 bases clipped from V and 2 bases from J, the junction kept 13 bases outside the gene matches. The length of the CDR3 is 19 residues. The germline V gene encodes CDR1 SGHAT and CDR2 FQNNGV. CDR3 DNA: TGTGCCAGCAGCTTAGATGTTGTACGGCGGGGGACCTCCAAAAACATTCAGTACTTC. Amino acid sequence: CASSLDVVRRGTSKNIQYF. The whole variable domain, filled in from reference TRBV11-2 and TRBJ2-4, reads EAGVAQSPRYKIIEKRQSVAFWCNPISGHATLYWYQQILGQGPKLLIQFQNNGVVDDSQLPKDRFSAERLKGVDSTLKIQPAKLEDSAVYLCASSLDVVRRGTSKNIQYFGAGTRLSVL.

As regards this clonotype: With a much larger clone just one base away, this may be a read error. The rearrangement links TRBV7-9 to TRBJ2-7; D possibly corresponds to TRBD1 (7 bases). The germline gives CDR1 SEHNR, CDR2 FQNEAQ (reference sequence). The CDR3 sequence is 15 residues long. Trimming removed 4 bases at V and 0 bases at J, with 13 bases between. This CDR3 is CASSSRGASSYEQYF. The CDR3 DNA reads TGTGCCAGCAGCTCCAGGGGGGCCAGCTCCTACGAGCAGTACTTC.

The sample holds a few counts of this clonotype. The chain carries TRBV18 and TRBJ2-7; 8 bases agree with TRBD1. Germline V lookup: CDR1 KGHSH, CDR2 LQKENI. The length of the CDR3 is 15 residues. The J segment lost 3 bases and the V segment lost 0 bases, leaving 4 bases of the junction unmatched. CDR3 coding DNA: TGTGCCAGCTCACCACCGGACAGGGCGAGCTACGAGCAGTACTTC. Protein sequence: CASSPPDRASYEQYF.

This clonotype appeared many times. V gene TRBV12-3 or TRBV12-4 combines with J gene TRBJ2-3, with a tentative D call TRBD2 (5 bases). The CDR3 length is 12 residues. V lost 7 bases and J lost 6, with 11 bases in between. The CDR3 spells CASNGLGDTQYF. CDR3 coding DNA: TGTGCCAGCAACGGACTGGGGGATACGCAGTATTTT.

In this sample, this clonotype turned up a few times. This chain links TRBV27 with TRBJ1-4, with 7 bases matching TRBD1. J was trimmed by 3 bases and V by 8 bases; bases with no gene match: 9. Germline V gene data show CDR1 as MNHEY and CDR2 as SMNVEV (reference sequence). The CDR3 consists of 15 residues. The CDR3 region is CASLPRGRANEKLFF. CDR3 nucleotide sequence: TGTGCCAGCCTCCCGAGGGGGCGGGCTAATGAAAAACTGTTTTTT.